These 11 T cell receptor beta chains share one sample of origin, sequenced in a study of cytomegalovirus exposure and HLA in healthy donors. Vbeta (60) and Jbeta (13) primers were used in the PCR. The repertoire was sequenced with immunoSEQ multiplex PCR; TCRdb's copy has only in-frame clones and lacks some. The sample has about 98,000 clones, over 65% seen once. The sample comprised PBMCs. Receptors were obtained from a man aged 55 to 69 in good health and CMV-seropositive.

The rearrangement joins TRBV7-9 to TRBJ2-6; weak D call: TRBD2 (7 bases). Trimming stripped 0 bases from V and 4 bases from J, with 13 bases between. Germline CDR1 is SEHNR and CDR2 is FQNEAQ (reference sequence). CDR3 length: 17 residues. The CDR3 sequence: CASSLARGGAGANVLTF. The CDR3 DNA reads TGTGCCAGCAGCTTAGCGAGGGGGGGGGCGGGGGCCAACGTCCTGACTTTC.

The chain couples TRBV19 to TRBJ1-2; weak D call: TRBD1 (5 bases). The V and J ends lost 5 bases and 8 bases respectively, with 18 bases between them. This CDR3 contains 14 residues. Germline V gene sequence: CDR1 LNHDA, CDR2 SQIVND (reference sequence). As DNA, the CDR3 is TGTGCCAGTAGTCCTATGGGGGGAATAGGAGGCTACACCTTC. Protein sequence: CASSPMGGIGGYTF.

The genes are TRBV2 and TRBJ2-1; TRBD1 might be the D (6 bases). CDR1 is SNHLY, CDR2 FYNNEI, per germline. Between the trimmed V and J ends, which lost 4 bases and 12 bases, there was a span of 13 bases. The CDR3 sequence is 12 residues long. The CDR3 DNA sequence: TGTGCCAGCAGTGGATACAGGGTGATGCAGTTCTTC. It translates to CASSGYRVMQFF.

This chain joins TRBV7-2 and TRBJ2-7, with D tentatively TRBD2 (6 bases). The CDR3 runs to 15 residues. V shed 1 base and J shed 3 bases, with 13 bases lying between them. Germline CDR1 reads SGHTA; CDR2 reads FQGNSA. The CDR3 spells CASSLVGNGGYEQYF. CDR3 in DNA: TGTGCCAGCAGCTTAGTAGGTAACGGGGGCTACGAGCAGTACTTC. Complete variable domain (other parts from reference TRBV7-2 and TRBJ2-7): GAGVSQSPSNKVTEKGKDVELRCDPISGHTALYWYRQSLGQGLEFLIYFQGNSAPDKSGLPSDRFSAERTGGSVSTLTIQRTQQEDSAVYLCASSLVGNGGYEQYFGPGTRLTVT.

The CDR3 region is CASSPGQGIHEQYF. The CDR3 DNA follows: TGTGCCAGCTCACCAGGACAGGGTATTCACGAGCAGTACTTC. The V call is TRBV18, the J call TRBJ2-7; 8 bases agree with TRBD1. Germline V CDR1 and CDR2: KGHSH, LQKENI. The trim removed 2 bases at V and 5 bases at J, leaving 5 bases unmatched. This CDR3 is built from 14 residues.

V and J are TRBV15 and TRBJ1-6, with D unresolved. CDR3 length equals 13 residues. Germline values: CDR1 LNHNV, CDR2 YYDKDF (reference sequence). V was trimmed by 1 base and J by 10 bases, leaving 8 bases between them. CDR3 loop: CATSRAVLSPLHF. The CDR3 bases are TGTGCCACCAGCAGAGCCGTGCTATCACCCCTCCACTTT. The full variable domain, completed using reference TRBV15 and TRBJ1-6, is DAMVIQNPRYQVTQFGKPVTLSCSQTLNHNVMYWYQQKSSQAPKLLFHYYDKDFNNEADTPDNFQSRRPNTSFCFLDIRSPGLGDTAMYLCATSRAVLSPLHFGNGTRLTVT.

V and J are TRBV27 and TRBJ2-3; D is undetermined. CDR3 size: 14 residues. Trimming removed 2 bases from V and 1 base from J, with 7 bases in between. Germline CDR1 MNHEY, CDR2 SMNVEV (reference sequence). CDR3 sequence (DNA): TGTGCCAGCAGTTTAACAGAACGCACAGATACGCAGTATTTT. As protein: CASSLTERTDTQYF.

The chain is built from TRBV7-9 and TRBJ2-2, with 7 bases fitting TRBD2. V shed 5 bases and J 1 base; nucleotides not matched to a gene: 10. This CDR3 is 17 amino acids long. From germline, CDR1 is SEHNR and CDR2 FQNEAQ (reference sequence). The CDR3 region is CASSALWEGKNTGELFF. CDR3 nucleotides: TGTGCCAGCAGCGCTCTTTGGGAGGGGAAGAACACCGGGGAGCTGTTTTTT.

The J gene is TRBJ1-2, the V gene TRBV19, with 7 bases fitting TRBD1. Germline V gene sequence: CDR1 LNHDA, CDR2 SQIVND (reference sequence). With V trimmed by 7 bases and J by 7 bases, 9 bases remained unmatched. This CDR3 has 13 amino acids. The CDR3 here is CASKQGRRGGYTF. The CDR3 coding sequence is TGTGCCAGTAAACAGGGGCGAAGGGGTGGCTACACCTTC.

This chain joins TRBV5-1 and TRBJ2-5; 8 bases are shared with TRBD2. After removal of 5 bases from V and 4 bases from J, the junction contained 7 bases not matched to a gene. The V gene's germline CDR1 is SGHRS and CDR2 YFSETQ. The CDR3 spans 14 residues. The CDR3 nucleotides read TGCGCCAGCAGATATAGCGGGGCAGGAGAGACCCAGTACTTC. This gives the protein CASRYSGAGETQYF.

V and J are TRBV28 and TRBJ1-6; tentatively, D is TRBD1 (5 bases). V lost 6 bases and J 4 bases, leaving 22 bases between the germline ends. There are 18 residues in the CDR3. Germline-derived CDR1 and CDR2 are MDHEN and SYDVKM. The CDR3 nucleotides read TGTGCCAGCAGCCCTCACCGGGGTGGAGGGGCTTATAATTCACCCCTCCACTTT. It is translated as CASSPHRGGGAYNSPLHF.